This note documents a single T cell receptor (beta chain) sequence. This receptor's antigen is unknown. Qualities for individual bases were not recorded, and no much larger clone is one base off. Each donor gave one peripheral blood draw, averaging approximately 0.12 L, which was collected into heparinised tubes. A BD FACSAria II and a panel including CD45RO, CCR7, CD25, CD127, CD95 and CD27 were used to sort naive, central memory, regulatory and stem cell-like memory CD4+ T cells. All sorted populations exceeded 98% purity. PBMCs were isolated right away by Lymphoprep density gradient centrifugation and were stained directly, without culture. So that batch effects would be minimized, each experiment stained and sorted samples in pairs, pairing one healthy donor with one patient. This specimen belongs to a study of beta chain features in type 1 diabetes (dated by TCRdb to 2017 to 2018). The study in broad terms: Mean age, gender distribution, total cell number and subset yield did not differ between patients and healthy donors. A total of 100 million to 140 million sorted cells were examined across all samples, and the number of cells per subset was strongly correlated with RNA yield. Regulatory and stem cell-like memory subsets were obtained from only 8 patients and roughly eight healthy donors, while naive and central memory subsets were obtained from all 30 or so donors. The study compared the TCRB repertoires of sorted circulating CD4+ T cell subsets in recently diagnosed type 1 diabetes patients with those in matched healthy donors. General findings and caveats noted by the study authors: Naive, central memory and regulatory TCRB repertoires appeared to be more similar among patients than among healthy donors. In all four CD4+ subsets, TCRB CDR3 length was moderately but significantly shorter in type 1 diabetes patients. PCR might favor shorter templates, but patient and control samples were amplified and corrected together, so any skew would affect both groups equally. Because cDNA was sequenced instead of genomic DNA, activated cells with high expression could be over-represented, although the groups did not differ in activation or CD3 levels. Patients with type 1 diabetes made fewer insertions and deleted more nucleotides at VDJ recombination sites, implying thymic rearrangement abnormalities. Only small numbers of individuals were included in the HLA sub-analyses, which left unresolved whether HLA type had any influence on TCRB rearrangement.

CDR1 and CDR2, looked up from the germline V gene, are SGHAT and FQNNGV. The CDR3 runs 16 residues from the cysteine to the phenylalanine. Only CDR3 DNA remains: 48 bases, in frame from the first base. Trimming accounts for 3 bases at V and 2 bases at J, while the number of junction bases matched to no gene is 6. The entire amount of isolated RNA was reverse transcribed using the High Capacity cDNA Reverse Transcription Kit, so the sequenced TCRB transcripts were expressed ones. Naive, central memory and regulatory T cell samples underwent deep immunoSEQ sequencing, averaging around 3.9 million total reads per sample. After sorted cells were lysed in RLT buffer, RNA was extracted with DNase-treated RNeasy Micro or Mini kits, with the choice depending on cell number. To prevent cross-contamination, each cell subset was processed individually, whereas patient and healthy donor samples were processed jointly. The immunoSEQ multiplex PCR was used to amplify TCRB sequences from cDNA, yielding 87-bp fragments that span the CDR3 region. Amplicons were sequenced on the Illumina HiSeq platform. Under the source paper's analysis protocol: Synthetic template baselines were used to correct PCR bias computationally, reads within Hamming distance 2 were collapsed, and singletons that could not be merged were discarded. By aligning reads against IMGT, V, D and J genes, CDR3 length, and insertions or deletions at six rearrangement sites were assigned. Within each subset, clonotype counts were normalized to sorted cell number, after which true diversity and Gini coefficients were computed with the tcR R package. The overlap coefficient, calculated on TCRB nucleotide sequences, was used to quantify repertoire sharing. As a proxy for the pre-selection repertoire, out-of-frame TCRB sequences from naive cells were analyzed. The source is immuneACCESS, and TCRdb retained only in-frame sequences with V and J called. Part of the clones is not carried over; for the studies checked, unresolved V genes explain less than half of this, and the remainder is unexplained. The V and J calls and clone size were taken over from that table, and D and trimming were inferred from the DNA. The sample records 500,000 to 650,000 clones, 9.5% to 15% of which are singletons. Around 0.12% of the sample rests with the top ten.

This TCR derives from a man aged 25-40 years with type 1 diabetes. In this chain, TRBV11-2 is recombined with TRBJ2-4; 8 of the junction bases match TRBD1. The sequenced sample was naive CD4+ T cells from blood. Read against the paper, the sample's cell subset or site label means: true naive CD4+ T cells. The DNA sequence is as follows: TGTGCCAGCAGCTTTATAAGGACAGGGTCCAAAAACATTCAGTACTTC. Its coded protein is CASSFIRTGSKNIQYF.